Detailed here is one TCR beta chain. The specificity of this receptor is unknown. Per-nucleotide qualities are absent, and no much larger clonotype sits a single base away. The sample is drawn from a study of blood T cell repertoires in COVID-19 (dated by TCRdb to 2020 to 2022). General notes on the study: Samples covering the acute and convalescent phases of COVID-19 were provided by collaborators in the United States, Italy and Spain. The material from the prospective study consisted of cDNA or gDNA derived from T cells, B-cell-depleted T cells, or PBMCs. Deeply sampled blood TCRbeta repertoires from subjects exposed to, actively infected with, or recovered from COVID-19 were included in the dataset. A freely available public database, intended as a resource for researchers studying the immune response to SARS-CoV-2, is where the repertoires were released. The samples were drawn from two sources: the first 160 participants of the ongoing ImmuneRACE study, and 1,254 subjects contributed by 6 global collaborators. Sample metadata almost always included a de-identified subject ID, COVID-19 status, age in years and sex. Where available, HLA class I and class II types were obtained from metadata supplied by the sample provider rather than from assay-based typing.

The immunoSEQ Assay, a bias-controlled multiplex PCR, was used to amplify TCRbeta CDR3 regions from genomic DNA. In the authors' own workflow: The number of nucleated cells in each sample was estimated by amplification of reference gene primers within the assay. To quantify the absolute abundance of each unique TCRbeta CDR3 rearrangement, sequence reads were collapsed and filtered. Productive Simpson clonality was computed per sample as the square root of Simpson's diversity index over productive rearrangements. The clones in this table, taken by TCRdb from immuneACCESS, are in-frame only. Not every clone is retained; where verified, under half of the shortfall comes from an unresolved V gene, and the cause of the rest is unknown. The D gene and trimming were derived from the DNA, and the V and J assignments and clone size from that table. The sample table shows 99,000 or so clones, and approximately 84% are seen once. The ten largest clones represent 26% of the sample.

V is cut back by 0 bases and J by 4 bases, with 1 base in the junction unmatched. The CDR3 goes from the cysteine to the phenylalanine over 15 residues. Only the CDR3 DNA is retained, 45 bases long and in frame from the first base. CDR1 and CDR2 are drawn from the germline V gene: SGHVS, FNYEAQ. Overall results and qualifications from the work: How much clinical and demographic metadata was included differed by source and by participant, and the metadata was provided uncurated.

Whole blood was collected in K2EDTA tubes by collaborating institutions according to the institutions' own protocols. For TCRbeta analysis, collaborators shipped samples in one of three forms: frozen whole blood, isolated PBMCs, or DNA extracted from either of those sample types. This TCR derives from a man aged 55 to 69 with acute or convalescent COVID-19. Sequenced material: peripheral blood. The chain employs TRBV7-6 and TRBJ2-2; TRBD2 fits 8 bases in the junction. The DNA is TGTGCCAGCAGCTTAGCAGCGGGAGCCACCGGGGAGCTGTTTTTT. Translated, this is CASSLAAGATGELFF.